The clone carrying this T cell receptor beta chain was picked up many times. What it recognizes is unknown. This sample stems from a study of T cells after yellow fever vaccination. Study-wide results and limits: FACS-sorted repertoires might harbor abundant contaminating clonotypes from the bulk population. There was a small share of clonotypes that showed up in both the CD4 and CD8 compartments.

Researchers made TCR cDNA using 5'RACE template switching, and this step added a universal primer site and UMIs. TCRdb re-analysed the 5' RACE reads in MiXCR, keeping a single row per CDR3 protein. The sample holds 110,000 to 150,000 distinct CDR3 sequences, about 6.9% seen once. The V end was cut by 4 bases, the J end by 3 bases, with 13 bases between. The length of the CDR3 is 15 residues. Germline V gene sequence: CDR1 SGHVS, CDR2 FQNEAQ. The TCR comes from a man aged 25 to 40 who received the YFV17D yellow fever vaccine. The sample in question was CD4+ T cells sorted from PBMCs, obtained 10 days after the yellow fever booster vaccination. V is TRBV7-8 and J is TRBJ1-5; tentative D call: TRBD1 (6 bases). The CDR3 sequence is CASSSGVRVNQPQHF. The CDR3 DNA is TGTGCCAGCAGCTCAGGGGTCAGGGTCAATCAGCCCCAGCATTTT. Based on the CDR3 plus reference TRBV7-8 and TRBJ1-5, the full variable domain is GAGVSQSPRYKVAKRGQDVALRCDPISGHVSLFWYQQALGQGPEFLTYFQNEAQLDKSGLPSDRFFAERPEGSVSTLKIQRTQQEDSAVYLCASSSGVRVNQPQHFGDGTRLSIL.